The text below deals with one TCR beta chain. With 60 Vbeta and 13 Jbeta primers, the PCR was carried out. In the source study's methods: In a later analysis, around 10 million of some 80 million unique beta chains occurred in at least two donors. The protocol was immunoSEQ multiplex PCR, while the TCRdb copy is restricted to in-frame clones and leaves out a portion. That table supplies the V and J calls and clone size; D and trimming were determined from the DNA. In the table there are some 160,000 clones, roughly 84% of which are singletons. This sample was taken from a study of cytomegalovirus exposure and HLA in healthy donors. About the study: Inside one of the first data releases sat about 85 million unique TCRs taken from HLA-typed donors.

Germline lookup yields CDR1 LNHNV and CDR2 YYDKDF (reference sequence). Between the trimmed V and J ends, which lost 3 bases and 6 bases, there was a span of 21 bases. CDR3 length equals 17 residues. The sequencing sample was made of PBMCs. The clonotype was recovered from a boy younger than 10 in good health and CMV-seronegative. V usage is TRBV15 and J usage is TRBJ2-1; D is possibly TRBD2 (6 bases). The chain's CDR3 is CATSRFSRGSTGNEQFF. CDR3 coding DNA: TGTGCCACCAGCAGGTTCTCCCGGGGGTCTACTGGCAATGAGCAGTTCTTC.